Listed below are T cell receptor beta chains from one sample, sequenced in a study of beta chain features in type 1 diabetes. Sequencing used immunoSEQ multiplex PCR; TCRdb keeps in-frame clones, though not all of them. Of about 350,000 clones listed, about 20% are singletons. Sequenced material: naive CD4+ T cells from blood. Every receptor here comes from a young woman in good health. Each CDR3 is given with its conserved first and last residue. The D gene is left open where the match is weak. Clone size appears in some rows only: once, few, many, or a class for an expanded clone.

CDR3 DNA: TGTGCCACCCGCCCGAGTTCGGGAGGCGGAAACACCATATATTTT; CDR3 protein: CATRPSSGGGNTIYF; clone size: .; J gene: TRBJ1-3; V gene: TRBV6-6; D gene: .
CDR3 DNA: TGTGCCACCAAAACAGGGTTAAATCAGCCCCAGCATTTT; CDR3 protein: CATKTGLNQPQHF; clone size: few; J gene: TRBJ1-5; V gene: TRBV2; D gene: .
CDR3 DNA: TGTGCCAGCAGCTTAGGGAGGACGGACAGCATGAACACTGAAGCTTTCTTT; CDR3 protein: CASSLGRTDSMNTEAFF; clone size: few; J gene: TRBJ1-1; V gene: TRBV7-9; D gene: .
CDR3 DNA: TGCAGCGTTGATCCCCTCCAGCTAGTGGATACGCAGTATTTT; CDR3 protein: CSVDPLQLVDTQYF; clone size: few; J gene: TRBJ2-3; V gene: TRBV29-1; D gene: .
CDR3 DNA: TGCGCCAGCAGCCCCGGAGGGGGCAGCTCTGTTTTCCTACACAATGAGCAGTTCTTC; CDR3 protein: CASSPGGGSSVFLHNEQFF; clone size: few; J gene: TRBJ2-1; V gene: TRBV5-1; D gene: .
CDR3 DNA: TGCGCCAGCAGCCAAGCGGTGGGGGGGCCCACAGATACGCAGTATTTT; CDR3 protein: CASSQAVGGPTDTQYF; clone size: few; J gene: TRBJ2-3; V gene: TRBV4-1; D gene: .
CDR3 DNA: TGTGCCAGCACTCGCGGTAACTCCTACAATGAGCAGTTCTTC; CDR3 protein: CASTRGNSYNEQFF; clone size: .; J gene: TRBJ2-1; V gene: TRBV18; D gene: .
CDR3 DNA: TGTGCCAGCAGCTTACCAGGTCCCTACGAGCAGTACTTC; CDR3 protein: CASSLPGPYEQYF; clone size: .; J gene: TRBJ2-7; V gene: TRBV7-9; D gene: .
CDR3 DNA: TGTGCCAGCAGCCCCCAACGTGCGGCCAATGAGCAGTTCTTC; CDR3 protein: CASSPQRAANEQFF; clone size: .; J gene: TRBJ2-1; V gene: TRBV9; D gene: .
CDR3 DNA: TGCGCCAGCAGCCCCCTGGGGCGCGGGAGGAAGAGTACAGATACGCAGTATTTT; CDR3 protein: CASSPLGRGRKSTDTQYF; clone size: .; J gene: TRBJ2-3; V gene: TRBV4-1; D gene: TRBD2
CDR3 DNA: TGTGCCAGTAGTAGGGACAGGGGCGTTGAAGCTTTCTTT; CDR3 protein: CASSRDRGVEAFF; clone size: .; J gene: TRBJ1-1; V gene: TRBV19; D gene: TRBD1
CDR3 DNA: TGTGCCAGCAGCTCGAGCGGGGGAAATGAGCAGTTCTTC; CDR3 protein: CASSSSGGNEQFF; clone size: .; J gene: TRBJ2-1; V gene: TRBV7-2; D gene: TRBD2
CDR3 DNA: TGCGCCAGCAGCCATTCGACAGTGCGTAGCGGGACCTACAATGAGCAGTTCTTC; CDR3 protein: CASSHSTVRSGTYNEQFF; clone size: few; J gene: TRBJ2-1; V gene: TRBV4-1; D gene: TRBD2
CDR3 DNA: TGTGCCACCAGCAGAGGGTCCCCGATTTCCGGGGGCACTGAAGCTTTCTTT; CDR3 protein: CATSRGSPISGGTEAFF; clone size: .; J gene: TRBJ1-1; V gene: TRBV15; D gene: .
CDR3 DNA: TGTGCCAGCAGCCTCAGGGGTCCTGGGGCCAACGTCCTGACTTTC; CDR3 protein: CASSLRGPGANVLTF; clone size: .; J gene: TRBJ2-6; V gene: TRBV7-8; D gene: .
CDR3 DNA: TGTGCCTGGAGTAGGACAGGGGTCTACGAGCAGTACTTC; CDR3 protein: CAWSRTGVYEQYF; clone size: .; J gene: TRBJ2-7; V gene: TRBV30; D gene: TRBD1
CDR3 DNA: TGTGCCAGCTCACCACCGCTGATAGCGGGAGGGCCCTTCTACAATGAGCAGTTCTTC; CDR3 protein: CASSPPLIAGGPFYNEQFF; clone size: .; J gene: TRBJ2-1; V gene: TRBV18; D gene: TRBD2
CDR3 DNA: TGTGCCAGCAGCCTTCTTGACAGGAACTATGGCTACACCTTC; CDR3 protein: CASSLLDRNYGYTF; clone size: .; J gene: TRBJ1-2; V gene: TRBV14; D gene: .
CDR3 DNA: TGCGCCAGCAGCTTGGAACTAGCGGGATACAATGAGCAGTTCTTC; CDR3 protein: CASSLELAGYNEQFF; clone size: .; J gene: TRBJ2-1; V gene: TRBV5-1; D gene: TRBD2
CDR3 DNA: TGCGCCAGCAGCTGGCGGGGTCTGAGGACTGAAGCTTTCTTT; CDR3 protein: CASSWRGLRTEAFF; clone size: few; J gene: TRBJ1-1; V gene: TRBV5-1; D gene: .
CDR3 DNA: TGTGCCAGCAGCTCCACTGCGGTATGGGGCCGCAATACGCAGTATTTT; CDR3 protein: CASSSTAVWGRNTQYF; clone size: .; J gene: TRBJ2-3; V gene: TRBV5-6; D gene: .
CDR3 DNA: TGCGCCAGCAGCTCTGAGGGACTAGCGGCTCAAGAGACCCAGTACTTC; CDR3 protein: CASSSEGLAAQETQYF; clone size: .; J gene: TRBJ2-5; V gene: TRBV5-1; D gene: TRBD2
CDR3 DNA: TGTGCCTGGAGTGTACGGCTAGCGGGATGGGGGGAGCAGTACTTC; CDR3 protein: CAWSVRLAGWGEQYF; clone size: .; J gene: TRBJ2-7; V gene: TRBV30; D gene: TRBD2
CDR3 DNA: TGTGCCAGCAGCTTCTCCGATACGCAGTATTTT; CDR3 protein: CASSFSDTQYF; clone size: .; J gene: TRBJ2-3; V gene: TRBV7-2; D gene: .
CDR3 DNA: TGTGCCAGCAGTGACGACCCAGGGTCCGGGGAGCTGTTTTTT; CDR3 protein: CASSDDPGSGELFF; clone size: few; J gene: TRBJ2-2; V gene: TRBV25-1; D gene: .
CDR3 DNA: TGTGCCTGGAGTGGGACTGACACAGATACGCAGTATTTT; CDR3 protein: CAWSGTDTDTQYF; clone size: once; J gene: TRBJ2-3; V gene: TRBV30; D gene: .
CDR3 DNA: TGTGCCTGGAGTCCGGACAGTACTAGCACAGATACGCAGTATTTT; CDR3 protein: CAWSPDSTSTDTQYF; clone size: .; J gene: TRBJ2-3; V gene: TRBV30; D gene: .
CDR3 DNA: TGTGCCAGCAGTGAAAAAACGACAGCGGGAAATCAGCCCCAGCATTTT; CDR3 protein: CASSEKTTAGNQPQHF; clone size: .; J gene: TRBJ1-5; V gene: TRBV25-1; D gene: .
CDR3 DNA: TGTGCCAGCAGCTTACCGGGACTCGCGAACACTGAAGCTTTCTTT; CDR3 protein: CASSLPGLANTEAFF; clone size: few; J gene: TRBJ1-1; V gene: TRBV5-4; D gene: .
CDR3 DNA: TGTGCCACCAGCAGAAGGGGACTAGCTGGGGAGGATCGGTACTTC; CDR3 protein: CATSRRGLAGEDRYF; clone size: few; J gene: TRBJ2-4; V gene: TRBV15; D gene: TRBD2